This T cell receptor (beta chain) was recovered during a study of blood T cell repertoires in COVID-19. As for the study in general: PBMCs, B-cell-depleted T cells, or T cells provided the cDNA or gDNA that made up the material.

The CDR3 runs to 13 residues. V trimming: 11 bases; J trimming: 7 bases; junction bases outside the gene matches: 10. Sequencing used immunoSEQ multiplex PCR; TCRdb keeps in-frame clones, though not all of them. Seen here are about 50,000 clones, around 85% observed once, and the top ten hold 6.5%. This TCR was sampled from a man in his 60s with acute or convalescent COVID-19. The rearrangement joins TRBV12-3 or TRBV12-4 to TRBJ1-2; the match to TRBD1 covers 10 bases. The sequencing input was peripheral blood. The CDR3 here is CAQLRDRGPGYTF. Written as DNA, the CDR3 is TGTGCCCAACTTAGGGACAGGGGTCCTGGCTACACCTTC.